This TCR beta chain comes out of a study of response to subunit inactivated influenza vaccine. Findings of the study overall: Authors suggested that a seasonal influenza vaccination recruits few new T cells each time.

TCRdb passed the RT-PCR reads through MiXCR, listing each CDR3 protein once. This table has about 780,000 distinct CDR3 sequences, under 20% appearing once. Many counts were recorded for this clonotype. Its matching antigen is unknown. The CDR3 length is 14 residues. J was trimmed by 4 bases and V by 5 bases; bases with no gene match: 4. The input for sequencing was PBMCs from blood, taken about 5 days after vaccination. The chain joins TRBV12-3 or TRBV12-4 to TRBJ2-2; 7 positions match TRBD1. The TCR was taken from a man aged 45-65 years who received an inactivated influenza vaccine. CDR3 in amino acids: CASSQYRGTGELFF. The CDR3 DNA reads TGTGCCAGCAGTCAATACAGGGGCACCGGGGAGCTGTTTTTT.